Listed here are 14 T cell receptor beta chains from one sample, sequenced in a study of cytomegalovirus exposure and HLA in healthy donors. The PCR was carried out with 60 Vbeta primers and 13 Jbeta primers. Generated by immunoSEQ multiplex PCR, the TCRdb table keeps only in-frame clones and is missing some. The top ten hold roughly 2.1% of the sample, which has 95,000 to 110,000 clones, around 76% seen once. The sequenced sample consisted of PBMCs. The receptors were gathered from a man aged 18 to 30 in good health and CMV-seronegative.

The gene calls are TRBV2 and TRBJ2-3; 9 bases line up with TRBD1. The germline gives CDR1 SNHLY, CDR2 FYNNEI. The CDR3 sequence is 15 residues long. V dropped 5 bases and J dropped 4; count of bases not matched to a gene: 7. CDR3 residues: CASSLHRGPADTQYF. CDR3 DNA: TGTGCCAGCAGTCTACACAGGGGGCCCGCAGATACGCAGTATTTT. Supplemented by reference TRBV2 and TRBJ2-3, the full variable domain reads EPEVTQTPSHQVTQMGQEVILRCVPISNHLYFYWYRQILGQKVEFLVSFYNNEISEKSEIFDDQFSVERPDGSNFTLKIRSTKLEDSAMYFCASSLHRGPADTQYFGPGTRLTVL.

The chain combines TRBV5-6 with TRBJ2-1, with D possibly TRBD1 on 6 matching bases. V was trimmed by 0 bases and J by 13 bases, leaving 14 bases between them. The V gene's germline CDR1 is SGHDT and CDR2 YYEEEE. The CDR3 has 13 amino acids. The CDR3 nucleotides are TGTGCCAGCAGCTTGGGGACAGCCAGAAGTCAGTTCTTC. It yields the protein CASSLGTARSQFF.

The chain uses TRBV14 and TRBJ2-1, with a possible D match to TRBD2 (5 bases). The germline V gene has CDR1 SGHDN and CDR2 FVKESK. The CDR3 has 13 residues. Trimming pared 0 bases from V and 12 bases from J, leaving 12 bases between. CDR3 amino acids: CASSQEWPRGQFF. The DNA for the CDR3 is TGTGCCAGCAGCCAAGAATGGCCTCGGGGGCAGTTCTTC.

The rearrangement links TRBV2 to TRBJ1-2; 11 positions agree with TRBD1. The CDR3 extends over 15 amino acids. Germline V lookup: CDR1 SNHLY, CDR2 FYNNEI. Unmatched junction bases numbered 5, after V lost 5 bases and J lost 3 bases. CDR3 sequence reads: CASSKDRGRDYGYTF. In DNA, the CDR3 is TGTGCCAGCAGTAAGGACAGGGGGCGCGACTATGGCTACACCTTC.

This chain joins TRBV10-2 and TRBJ1-1, with D tentatively TRBD1 (5 bases). The CDR3 length is 15 residues. V was cut by 3 bases and J by 8 bases, with 19 bases left in between. CDR1 and CDR2 (germline): WSHSY, SAAADI. DNA of the CDR3: TGCGCCAGCAGTGACCCGGGGGGTGACTTCCGGGAAGCTTTCTTT. Translated, it gives CASSDPGGDFREAFF.

The chain employs TRBV7-2 and TRBJ2-7, with D hard to call. The CDR3 spans 14 residues. Germline V gene data show CDR1 as SGHTA and CDR2 as FQGNSA. Trimming shortened V by 3 bases and J by 1 base, and 10 bases separated the two germline ends. DNA of the CDR3: TGTGCCAGCAGCTTCTCGCCCCGGTCCTACGAGCAGTACTTC. It codes for CASSFSPRSYEQYF.

This clone was detected only a few times. The chain joins TRBV4-1 to TRBJ2-2; 9 nucleotides agree with TRBD2. The CDR3 is 16 residues long. J gave up 5 bases and V 4 bases, and 8 bases lay outside the gene matches. Germline loops: CDR1 MGHRA, CDR2 YSYEKL. The CDR3 nucleotides read TGCGCCAGCAGCCCTCCCCCTAGCGGGAAGACCGGGGAGCTGTTTTTT. This encodes CASSPPPSGKTGELFF.

V is TRBV19 and J is TRBJ2-3; TRBD1 aligns across 12 bases. The CDR3 sequence is 16 residues long. Germline loops: CDR1 LNHDA, CDR2 SQIVND (reference sequence). Unmatched junction bases numbered 9, after V lost 5 bases and J lost 6 bases. This CDR3 is CASSVSGQGAHDTQYF. The DNA for the CDR3 is TGTGCCAGTAGTGTATCGGGACAGGGGGCCCACGATACGCAGTATTTT.

This clone was counted only a few times. The chain joins TRBV7-9 to TRBJ2-6; D is possibly TRBD2 (5 bases). Per the germline V gene, CDR1 is SEHNR and CDR2 is FQNEAQ (reference sequence). Trimming shortened V by 6 bases and J by 3 bases, and 12 bases separated the two germline ends. The CDR3 runs 15 residues. The CDR3 nucleotides read TGTGCCAGCAGGCAAGCGGCTAGTGGGGCCAACGTCCTGACTTTC. Amino acids: CASRQAASGANVLTF.

Written as DNA, the CDR3 is TGCAGCGTCCATACAGGGGAGAATCAGCCCCAGCATTTT. Its translation: CSVHTGENQPQHF. This chain links TRBV29-1 with TRBJ1-5; TRBD1 aligns across 7 bases. V lost 6 bases, J lost 4 bases, and 6 bases stayed unmatched. The CDR3 is made up of 13 amino acids. Germline CDR1 and CDR2: SQVTM and ANQGSEA. The entire variable domain, with the rest obtained from reference TRBV29-1 and TRBJ1-5, is as follows: SAVISQKPSRDICQRGTSLTIQCQVDSQVTMMFWYRQQPGQSLTLIATANQGSEATYESGFVIDKFPISRPNLTFSTLTVSNMSPEDSSIYLCSVHTGENQPQHFGDGTRLSIL.

CDR3 in DNA: TGTGCCAGCACGCGTCCCGGGACTCGGGGGAACACCGGGGAGCTGTTTTTT. It yields the protein CASTRPGTRGNTGELFF. The chain employs TRBV5-4 and TRBJ2-2; D might be TRBD2 (6 bases). V lost 6 bases and J 1 base, leaving 19 bases between the germline ends. The germline V gene has CDR1 SGHNT and CDR2 YYREEE (reference sequence). The CDR3 has 17 amino acids.

The CDR3 is CSVSMGQGSSGTDTQYF. The CDR3 bases are TGCAGCGTCTCCATGGGACAGGGTTCTAGTGGCACAGATACGCAGTATTTT. The rearrangement joins TRBV29-1 to TRBJ2-3, with 9 bases aligning to TRBD1. Germline V CDR1 and CDR2: SQVTM, ANQGSEA. The J segment lost 1 base and the V segment lost 6 bases, leaving 14 bases of the junction unmatched. The CDR3 runs 17 residues.

This clone was seen a handful of times. This chain links TRBV7-2 with TRBJ1-3, with D tentatively TRBD1 (5 bases). V lost 1 base, J lost 12 bases, and 10 bases lay in between. The V gene's germline CDR1 is SGHTA and CDR2 FQGNSA. The CDR3 has 12 amino acids. The CDR3 nucleotides are TGTGCCAGCAGCTTAGTTAGCCAGGGCATATATTTT. It yields the protein CASSLVSQGIYF.

This chain uses TRBV4-3 with TRBJ2-3; TRBD2 aligns across 9 bases. This CDR3 spans 16 amino acids. Trimming at V came to 0 bases and at J to 3 bases, leaving 4 bases not matched to a gene. Germline V gene lookup returns CDR1 LGHNA and CDR2 YSLEER. The CDR3 DNA is TGCGCCAGCAGCCAAGATTGGAGCGGGAGGACAGATACGCAGTATTTT. Amino acid sequence: CASSQDWSGRTDTQYF.